The sequence of this T cell receptor beta chain was determined in a study of blood T cell repertoires in COVID-19. The CDR3 length is 19 residues. V was pared by 4 bases and J by 4 bases, with 11 bases of the junction left unmatched. Germline CDR1 is SGHTA and CDR2 is FQGNSA. Using immunoSEQ multiplex PCR, the repertoire was profiled, and TCRdb retains in-frame clones only, with some absent. Here the sample spans tens of thousands of clones, over 75% being singletons. The source material was peripheral blood. This TCR was recovered from a woman in her fifties or sixties with acute or convalescent COVID-19. The chain joins TRBV7-2 to TRBJ2-1, with 15 bases aligning to TRBD2. The CDR3 is CASSSRRKGTSGGYNEQFF. The CDR3 bases are TGTGCCAGCAGCTCTCGGAGGAAAGGGACTAGCGGGGGGTACAATGAGCAGTTCTTC.